Described below is a single T cell receptor (beta chain) sequence and its context. Its antigen is not known. Carrying unique molecular identifiers, the cDNA also gained a universal primer site through template switching. TCRdb passed the 5' RACE reads through MiXCR, listing each CDR3 protein once. The top ten clones hold 0.27% of a sample with about 1.7 million distinct CDR3 sequences, less than 40% of them seen once. The V gene's germline CDR1 is LGHNT and CDR2 FRNRAP. Trimming pared 1 base from V and 11 bases from J, leaving 14 bases between. The CDR3 consists of 14 residues. These data belong to a study of identical twins. Study-wide points: Abundant beta clonotypes from cord blood had fewer insertions, unlike memory repertoires, which showed none. Alpha sequences that were out-of-frame and twin-shared showed an excess of low generation probability. Compared with models, monozygotic twins showed more out-of-frame TCR alpha sharing.

The sequenced sample was cord blood. This chain links TRBV12-5 with TRBJ1-4; D gene uncertain. The receptor was isolated from a newborn girl in good health. The CDR3 protein is CASGLGQALGKLFF. Here the CDR3 DNA reads TGTGCTAGTGGTTTGGGTCAGGCCCTGGGGAAACTGTTTTTT.